A selection of T cell receptor beta chains follows, all from one sample in a study of blood T cell repertoires in COVID-19. Here immunoSEQ multiplex PCR was the method, and the copy in TCRdb shows in-frame clones only, minus some. This sample carries about 120,000 clones, about 88% of them seen once, and the ten largest clones take about 1%. The sequenced material came from peripheral blood. The receptors come from a woman of 80 years or more with acute or convalescent COVID-19. Each CDR3 is given with its conserved first and last residue. The D gene is left open where the match is weak. Rows may omit the clone size; those that give it use once, few, many or a size class.

V gene,clone size,J gene,D gene,CDR3 DNA,CDR3 protein
TRBV7-9,.,TRBJ1-5,.,TGTGCCAGCAGCGAACAGGGAGGGCAGCCCCAGCATTTT,CASSEQGGQPQHF
TRBV18,.,TRBJ1-3,TRBD1,TGTGCCAGCTCACCACTAGGACAGGGGGCGAATGGAAACACCATATATTTT,CASSPLGQGANGNTIYF
TRBV6-2/TRBV6-3,.,TRBJ1-2,TRBD1,TGTGCCAGCAGTTCCGACAGGGGGCGCGTCTATGGCTACACCTTC,CASSSDRGRVYGYTF
TRBV28,.,TRBJ2-5,.,TGTGCCAGCAGTGTTAGCGGATACCAAGAGACCCAGTACTTC,CASSVSGYQETQYF
TRBV7-9,.,TRBJ1-2,.,TGTGCCAGCAGCTTAGGGCTGGCGACAGCTAACTATGGCTACACCTTC,CASSLGLATANYGYTF
TRBV5-4,once,TRBJ1-1,.,TGTGCCAGCAGCCAGGCCCCAATGAACACTGAAGCTTTCTTT,CASSQAPMNTEAFF
TRBV19,.,TRBJ2-4,.,TGTGCCAGTAGTATAGATCTAGGATATCGCCAGTACTTC,CASSIDLGYRQYF
TRBV7-9,.,TRBJ2-1,.,TGTGCCAGCAGCTCGCTCGGACTTTCCAATGAGCAGTTCTTC,CASSSLGLSNEQFF
TRBV19,.,TRBJ1-2,TRBD1,TGTGCCAGTAGTTACAGGGGGGGCTATGGCTACACCTTC,CASSYRGGYGYTF
TRBV5-6,.,TRBJ1-2,.,TGTGCCAGCAGCTATCCGAGTGCTGCCACGGGGGGCTACACCTTC,CASSYPSAATGGYTF
TRBV4-2,once,TRBJ2-5,.,TGTGCCAGCAGCCAAGAAGACCAGAGGTCGTGGTACTTC,CASSQEDQRSWYF
TRBV5-1,.,TRBJ1-3,TRBD1,TGCGCCAGCAGCTTGGGGGCTTTACAGGGGAACTCTGGAAACACCATATATTTT,CASSLGALQGNSGNTIYF
TRBV11-3,once,TRBJ2-3,TRBD2,TGTGCCAGCAGCCCGAAGGGGACTAGCGGCACAGATACGCAGTATTTT,CASSPKGTSGTDTQYF
TRBV19,.,TRBJ1-4,.,TGTGCCAGTAAGCCCCAATTAAATGAAAAACTGTTTTTT,CASKPQLNEKLFF
TRBV7-8,.,TRBJ2-5,.,TGTGCCAGCAGCTCCCCAGGGGTTGGTGAGACCCAGTACTTC,CASSSPGVGETQYF
TRBV5-1,few,TRBJ2-7,.,TGCGCCAGCAGCTTGGTGCAGGGCTACGAGCAGTACTTC,CASSLVQGYEQYF
TRBV19,.,TRBJ1-3,TRBD1,TGTGCCAGTAGTCCCACCCGGGACAGAAGAAACACCATATATTTT,CASSPTRDRRNTIYF
TRBV19,.,TRBJ1-3,.,TGTGCCAGTAGTGAGACAGGAGCCTCTGGAAACACCATATATTTT,CASSETGASGNTIYF
TRBV21-1,.,TRBJ2-1,.,TGTGCCAGCAGCACGGCGGGAGGACCGAATGAGCAGTTCTTC,CASSTAGGPNEQFF
TRBV11-2,.,TRBJ2-7,TRBD1,TGTGCCAGCAGCTTCCTTTACGGGACAGGGGTCGAGCAGTACTTC,CASSFLYGTGVEQYF
TRBV28,.,TRBJ2-6,.,TGTGCCAGCAGACTTAGTTACTCTGGGGCCAACGTCCTGACTTTC,CASRLSYSGANVLTF
TRBV6-4,.,TRBJ2-3,.,TGTGCCAGCAGTGACTCGGATACGGGAGTGACAGATACGCAGTATTTT,CASSDSDTGVTDTQYF
TRBV6-5,.,TRBJ1-3,TRBD1,TGTGCCAGCAGTTACTCGATATCAGGGGGTGGAAACACCATATATTTT,CASSYSISGGGNTIYF
TRBV5-1,.,TRBJ2-5,.,TGCGCCAGCAGCTTGGCCCTCGGGGAAGAGACCCAGTACTTC,CASSLALGEETQYF
TRBV10-3,.,TRBJ1-3,.,TGTGCCATCAGTGATTCGAGGGAGGCCATATATTTT,CAISDSREAIYF
TRBV6-5,.,TRBJ2-5,.,TGTGCCAGCGCTGGGACAAAAGAGACCCAGTACTTC,CASAGTKETQYF
TRBV7-9,.,TRBJ2-7,TRBD2,TGTGCCAGCAGCTCCCCGGGCGGGAGGAGAGTAGAGCAGTACTTC,CASSSPGGRRVEQYF
TRBV19,.,TRBJ1-6,.,TGTGCCAGTAGCACCCAGGGTAGTGGTAGTTCACCCCTCCACTTT,CASSTQGSGSSPLHF
TRBV6-2/TRBV6-3,.,TRBJ1-2,TRBD1,TGTGCCAGCAGTTACTCCAGGGGGCTATATGGCTACACCTTC,CASSYSRGLYGYTF
TRBV6-6,.,TRBJ1-2,TRBD1,TGTGCCAGCAGTTACTCGGGGACAGGTGGTTATGGCTACACCTTC,CASSYSGTGGYGYTF
TRBV7-8,once,TRBJ2-3,TRBD2,TGTGCCAGCAGCTTAGTCTGGGCGGGGGGCCCCGAGACGCAGTATTTT,CASSLVWAGGPETQYF
TRBV28,.,TRBJ2-5,.,TGTGCCAGCAGACTGCCTGGGCCACGAGAGACCCAGTACTTC,CASRLPGPRETQYF
TRBV5-1,.,TRBJ2-3,TRBD2,TGCGCCAGCAGCTTTGGGCGGGGGGGCACAGATACGCAGTATTTT,CASSFGRGGTDTQYF
TRBV4-1,.,TRBJ2-7,.,TGCGCCAGCAGCCAAGATCAACTACAACTCTACGAGCAGTACTTC,CASSQDQLQLYEQYF
TRBV5-4,.,TRBJ2-7,.,TGTGCCAGCAGCTTGGGGACTCTCTACGAGCAGTACTTC,CASSLGTLYEQYF
TRBV6-6,once,TRBJ2-1,.,TGTGCCAGCGCTAAGCTCGACATGGGCTCCTACAATGAGCAGTTCTTC,CASAKLDMGSYNEQFF
TRBV5-4,once,TRBJ1-3,.,TGTGCCAGCAGCTTTTCGCAGGGGCTGATGTCTGGAAACACCATATATTTT,CASSFSQGLMSGNTIYF
TRBV18,.,TRBJ1-1,TRBD1,TGTGCCAGCTCACCCGGGACAGGGGCTACTGAAGCTTTCTTT,CASSPGTGATEAFF
TRBV5-1,.,TRBJ1-2,TRBD1,TGCGCCAGCAGCTTGGATGGAATGGGGACAGGGGTTATCAACTATGGCTACACCTTC,CASSLDGMGTGVINYGYTF
TRBV28,.,TRBJ1-5,TRBD1,TGTGCCAGCAGCCGGACAGGGCATAGCAATCAGCCCCAGCATTTT,CASSRTGHSNQPQHF
TRBV7-9,.,TRBJ1-4,TRBD1,TGTGCCAGCAGCTTAGCGGAGGGGGCGGATACCTATGAAAAACTGTTTTTT,CASSLAEGADTYEKLFF
TRBV20-1,.,TRBJ1-2,.,TGCAGTGCTAGAACAGGGTATGGCTACACCTTC,CSARTGYGYTF